Sequencing of this TCR beta chain was carried out in a study of OX40 agonist ivuxolimab in advanced cancers. V lost 1 base, J lost 7 bases, and 17 bases lay in between. Germline CDR1 reads SGHVS; CDR2 reads FQNEAQ. The CDR3 sequence is 16 residues long. Measured with immunoSEQ multiplex PCR; TCRdb has only the in-frame clones, and not every one. The sample shows around 94,000 clones, 91% of them seen only once. Material: CD4+ or CD8+ T cells sorted from blood, obtained in a trial of the OX40 agonist ivuxolimab. This chain links TRBV7-8 with TRBJ2-1, with a possible D match to TRBD1 (5 bases). The clonotype was recovered from an adult with an advanced solid tumor such as melanoma, head and neck, liver or kidney cancer. CDR3 sequence (DNA): TGTGCCAGCAGCTTAGGGGGTGGGGCTCTGGTGAATGAGCAGTTCTTC. Protein: CASSLGGGALVNEQFF. Complete variable domain (other parts from reference TRBV7-8 and TRBJ2-1): GAGVSQSPRYKVAKRGQDVALRCDPISGHVSLFWYQQALGQGPEFLTYFQNEAQLDKSGLPSDRFFAERPEGSVSTLKIQRTQQEDSAVYLCASSLGGGALVNEQFFGPGTRLTVL.